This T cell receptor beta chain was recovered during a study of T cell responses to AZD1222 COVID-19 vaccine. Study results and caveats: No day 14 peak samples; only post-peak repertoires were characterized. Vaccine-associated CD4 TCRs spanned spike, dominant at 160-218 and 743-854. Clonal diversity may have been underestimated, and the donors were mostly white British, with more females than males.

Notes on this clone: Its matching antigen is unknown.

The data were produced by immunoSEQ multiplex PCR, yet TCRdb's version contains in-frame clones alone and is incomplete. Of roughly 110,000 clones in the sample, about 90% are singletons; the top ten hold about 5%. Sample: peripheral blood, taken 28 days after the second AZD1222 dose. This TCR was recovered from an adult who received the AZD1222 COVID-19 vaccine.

The CDR3 here is CASSQDSGTGNTIYF. As DNA, the CDR3 is TGTGCCAGCAGCCAAGATTCCGGGACTGGAAACACCATATATTTT. J is TRBJ1-3 and V is TRBV3-1 (or the pseudogene TRBV3-2); D is undetermined. CDR3 length: 15 amino acids. The V end was cut by 0 bases, the J end by 2 bases, with 8 bases between. Germline V lookup: CDR1 LGHDT, CDR2 YNNKEL (reference sequence).